This TCR beta chain came from a study of blood T cell repertoires in COVID-19. Looking at the study overall: Samples of COVID-19 (acute and convalescent) were obtained from the United States, Italy and Spain.

The CDR3 length is 12 residues. Trimming left V 5 bases short and J 13 bases short, with 18 bases between. Germline CDR1 is MNHEY and CDR2 is SMNVEV (reference sequence). Original handling: Estimates of nucleated cell counts were drawn from the amplification of reference gene primers. Repertoires were generated with immunoSEQ multiplex PCR, while TCRdb's copy carries only in-frame clones and drops some. V and J calls and clone size are as listed in that table; D and trimming were resolved from the DNA. This sample yields nearly 25,000 clones, of which approximately 75% are seen a single time; around 2.5% belongs to the top ten.

This TCR derives from a woman in her sixties or seventies with COVID-19, enrolled during active disease. V usage is TRBV27 and J usage is TRBJ2-7; the D gene is possibly TRBD2 (6 bases). Sequencing was done on a sample of peripheral blood. The DNA of the CDR3 is TGTGCCAGCAGTCCCGGAGGAGCGGGTGCTTACTTC. Its translation is CASSPGGAGAYF.